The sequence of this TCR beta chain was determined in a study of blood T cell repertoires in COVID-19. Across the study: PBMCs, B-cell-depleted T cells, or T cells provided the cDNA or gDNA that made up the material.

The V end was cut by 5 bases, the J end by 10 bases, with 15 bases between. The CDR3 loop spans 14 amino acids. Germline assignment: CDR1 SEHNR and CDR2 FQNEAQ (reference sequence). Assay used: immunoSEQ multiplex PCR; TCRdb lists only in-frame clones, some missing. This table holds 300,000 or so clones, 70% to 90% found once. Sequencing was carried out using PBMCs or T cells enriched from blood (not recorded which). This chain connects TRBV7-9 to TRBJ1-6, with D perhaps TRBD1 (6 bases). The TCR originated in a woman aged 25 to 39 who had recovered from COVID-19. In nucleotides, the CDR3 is TGTGCCAGCAGCGAGGGGGTAGTTAACTCACCCCTCCACTTT. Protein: CASSEGVVNSPLHF. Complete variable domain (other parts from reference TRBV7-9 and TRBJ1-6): DTGVSQNPRHKITKRGQNVTFRCDPISEHNRLYWYRQTLGQGPEFLTYFQNEAQLEKSRLLSDRFSAERPKGSFSTLEIQRTEQGDSAMYLCASSEGVVNSPLHFGNGTRLTVT.